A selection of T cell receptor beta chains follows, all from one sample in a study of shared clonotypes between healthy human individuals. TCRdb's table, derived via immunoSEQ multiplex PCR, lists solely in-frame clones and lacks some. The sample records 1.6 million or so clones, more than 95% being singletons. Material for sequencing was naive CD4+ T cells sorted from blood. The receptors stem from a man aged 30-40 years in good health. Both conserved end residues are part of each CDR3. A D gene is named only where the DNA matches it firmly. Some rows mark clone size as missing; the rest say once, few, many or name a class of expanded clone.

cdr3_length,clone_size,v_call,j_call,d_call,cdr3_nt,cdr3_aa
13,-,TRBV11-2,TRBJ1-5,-,TGTGCCAGCAGCTTAACGATCGAAGCGCTCCAGCATTTT,CASSLTIEALQHF
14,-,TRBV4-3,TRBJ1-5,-,TGCGCCAGCAGCCAAGATTACGTGGGTCAGCCCCAGCATTTT,CASSQDYVGQPQHF
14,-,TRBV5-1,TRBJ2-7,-,TGCGCCAGCAGACTCTCGACAGGACGTCTAGGGCAGTACTTC,CASRLSTGRLGQYF
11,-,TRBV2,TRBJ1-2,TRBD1,TGTGCCAGCAGTGAGCAGGGGGCCCCCACCTTC,CASSEQGAPTF
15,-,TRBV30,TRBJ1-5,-,TGTGCCTGGACTCCCACGGGGGGCCGTTATCAGCCCCAGCATTTT,CAWTPTGGRYQPQHF
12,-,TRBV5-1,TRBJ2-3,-,TGCGCCAGCAGCTCTAGCACAGATACGCAGTATTTT,CASSSSTDTQYF
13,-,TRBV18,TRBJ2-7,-,TGTGCCAGCTCACCCTCCGGCACCTACGAGCAGTACTTC,CASSPSGTYEQYF
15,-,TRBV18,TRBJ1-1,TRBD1,TGTGCCAGCTCACCACTGACAGGGGGAGGCACTGAAGCTTTCTTT,CASSPLTGGGTEAFF
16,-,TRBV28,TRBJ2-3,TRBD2,TGTGCCAGCAGTCCCCTCTTAGCGGGTGACACAGATACGCAGTATTTT,CASSPLLAGDTDTQYF
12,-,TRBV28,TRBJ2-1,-,TGTGCCAGCAGTCTTAGACTATATGAGCAGTTCTTC,CASSLRLYEQFF
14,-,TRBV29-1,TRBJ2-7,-,TGCAGCGTTGTGTTCCTGCCGGTTCTAGGGGAGCAGTACTTC,CSVVFLPVLGEQYF
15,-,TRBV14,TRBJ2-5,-,TGTGCCAGCAGCCCCTTTACGGGAGTATTAGAGACCCAGTACTTC,CASSPFTGVLETQYF
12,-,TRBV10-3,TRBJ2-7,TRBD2,TGTGCCACCAAAGCGGGAATATACGAGCAGTACTTC,CATKAGIYEQYF
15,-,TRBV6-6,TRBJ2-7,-,TGTGCCAGCAGTTACTTACGGGTGAGCTCCTACGAGCAGTACTTC,CASSYLRVSSYEQYF
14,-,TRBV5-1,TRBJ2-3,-,TGCGCCAGCAGCTTGAAGGGACCTCCAGCTACGCAGTATTTT,CASSLKGPPATQYF
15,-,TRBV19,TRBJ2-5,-,TGTGCCAGTAGCCGGGGGGGACAGTGGGGCGAGACCCAGTACTTC,CASSRGGQWGETQYF
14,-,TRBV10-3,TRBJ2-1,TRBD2,TGTGCCATCAGTGACGGCGGGAGCTCGAAGGAGCAGTTCTTC,CAISDGGSSKEQFF
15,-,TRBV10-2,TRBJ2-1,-,TGCGCCAGCAGACTTAGACTTGGCTCCTACAATGAGCAGTTCTTC,CASRLRLGSYNEQFF
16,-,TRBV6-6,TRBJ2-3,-,TGTGCCAGCAGCCACCGTCTAGCGCAACGCACAGATACGCAGTATTTT,CASSHRLAQRTDTQYF
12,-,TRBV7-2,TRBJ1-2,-,TGTGCCAGCAGCTTAGCGCTAGGTGGCTACACCTTC,CASSLALGGYTF
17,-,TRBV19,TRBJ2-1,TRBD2,TGTGCCAGTAGTACGAGCCTCCTAGCGGGAGGGAACAATGAGCAGTTCTTC,CASSTSLLAGGNNEQFF
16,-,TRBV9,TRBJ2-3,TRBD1,TGTGCCAGCAGCGTAGTTTCCCAGGGGGCAACAGATACGCAGTATTTT,CASSVVSQGATDTQYF
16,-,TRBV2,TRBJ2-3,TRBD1,TGTGCCAGCAGTCTAACCAGGACAGGGGTGTCAGATACGCAGTATTTT,CASSLTRTGVSDTQYF
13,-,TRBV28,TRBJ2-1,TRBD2,TGTGCCAGCAGTGCGTTTCCGGGACTAGAGCAGTTCTTC,CASSAFPGLEQFF
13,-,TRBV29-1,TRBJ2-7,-,TGCAGCGCCTACCTTGGATTCTCCTACGAGCAGTACTTC,CSAYLGFSYEQYF
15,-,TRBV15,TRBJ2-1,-,TGTGCCACCAGCAGAGGGGGGCATAAAAACAATGAGCAGTTCTTC,CATSRGGHKNNEQFF
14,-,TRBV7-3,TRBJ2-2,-,TGTGCCAGCAGGCGGGGCTCGACGACCGGGGAGCTGTTTTTT,CASRRGSTTGELFF
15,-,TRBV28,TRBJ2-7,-,TGTGCCAGCAGCCCGCACAGGGTCGGGGGCTACGAGCAGTACTTC,CASSPHRVGGYEQYF
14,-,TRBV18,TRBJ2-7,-,TGTGCCAGCTCAAGACTAACCAACTCCTACGAGCAGTACTTC,CASSRLTNSYEQYF
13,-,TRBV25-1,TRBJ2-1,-,TGTGCCAGCATAAGGCCAAACGGTCATGAGCAGTTCTTC,CASIRPNGHEQFF
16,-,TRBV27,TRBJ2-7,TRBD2,TGTGCCAGCGGGGCAGGGATGGGACTAGCGGGACGGGAGCAGTACTTC,CASGAGMGLAGREQYF
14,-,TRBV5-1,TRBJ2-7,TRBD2,TGCGCCAGCAGCTTGACTAGCGGGAGTAGAGAGCAGTACTTC,CASSLTSGSREQYF
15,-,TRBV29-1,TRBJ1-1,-,TGCAGCGCCTCAAGCCGACTACAACTACAATTTGAAGCTTTCTTT,CSASSRLQLQFEAFF
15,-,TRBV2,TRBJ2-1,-,TGTGCCAGCAGTGAAGCGAGGGTCCGGGGGCGTGAGCAGTTCTTC,CASSEARVRGREQFF
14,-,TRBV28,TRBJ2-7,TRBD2,TGTGCCAGCACGGGGGGACTAGCCTATTACGAGCAGTACTTC,CASTGGLAYYEQYF
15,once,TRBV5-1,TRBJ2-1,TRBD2,TGCGCCAGCAGCTCGACTAGCCTACGGTACAATGAGCAGTTCTTC,CASSSTSLRYNEQFF
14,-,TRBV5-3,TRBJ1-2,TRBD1,TGTGCCAGAAGCCTCCGGACAGGGTTGGCTGGCTACACCTTC,CARSLRTGLAGYTF
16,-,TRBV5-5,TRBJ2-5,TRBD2,TGTGCCAGCAGCTGGGGGGGTAGGCAGCACCAAGAGACCCAGTACTTC,CASSWGGRQHQETQYF
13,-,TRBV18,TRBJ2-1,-,TGTGCCAGCTCACCCTTGGATCACAATGAGCAGTTCTTC,CASSPLDHNEQFF
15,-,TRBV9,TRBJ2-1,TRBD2,TGTGCCAGCAGCGCCGCGCTAGGGACTAGCGACGAGCAGTTCTTC,CASSAALGTSDEQFF
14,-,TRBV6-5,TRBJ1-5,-,TGTGCCAGCAGTTACGGGGGCATTGAACAGCCCCAGCATTTT,CASSYGGIEQPQHF
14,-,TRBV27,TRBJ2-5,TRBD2,TGTGCCATAAGGACTAGCGGGAGATTGGAGACCCAGTACTTC,CAIRTSGRLETQYF
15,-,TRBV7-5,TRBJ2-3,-,TGTGTCAGAAGCCCTCTAGCCTCCAGCACAGATACGCAGTATTTT,CVRSPLASSTDTQYF
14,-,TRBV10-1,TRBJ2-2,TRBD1,TGCGCCAGCACTGGACAGGGGAACACCGGGGAGCTGTTTTTT,CASTGQGNTGELFF
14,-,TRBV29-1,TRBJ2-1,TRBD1,TGCAGCGTTGACCGGGACAGGAACTACAATGAGCAGTTCTTC,CSVDRDRNYNEQFF
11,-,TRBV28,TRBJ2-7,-,TGTGCCAGCAGGTTAAGTCACGAGCAGTACTTC,CASRLSHEQYF
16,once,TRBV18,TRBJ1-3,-,TGTGCCAGCTCACCTCTGGACAGCAGCCCCGGGCGGACCATATATTTT,CASSPLDSSPGRTIYF
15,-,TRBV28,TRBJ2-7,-,TGTGCCAGCAGTTTAGCGGGCCCATTATCCTACGAGCAGTACTTC,CASSLAGPLSYEQYF
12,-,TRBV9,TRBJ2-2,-,TGTGCCAGCAGCGTAGTCAGAGGGGAGCTGTTTTTT,CASSVVRGELFF
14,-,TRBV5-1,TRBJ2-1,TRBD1,TGCGCCAGCAGCGAACAGGGGGCTCGCAATGAGCAGTTCTTC,CASSEQGARNEQFF
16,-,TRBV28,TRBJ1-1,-,TGTGCCAGCAGCTACACCTACCGGACCGGGAACACTGAAGCTTTCTTT,CASSYTYRTGNTEAFF
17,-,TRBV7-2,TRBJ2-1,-,TGTGCCAGCAGGAAACCAAAGTCAGGGAGCTCCTACAATGAGCAGTTCTTC,CASRKPKSGSSYNEQFF
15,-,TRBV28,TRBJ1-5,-,TGTGCCAGCAGTCTAGGACCACAGGGTAATCAGCCCCAGCATTTT,CASSLGPQGNQPQHF
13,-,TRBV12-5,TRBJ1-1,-,TGTGCTAGTGGTAAGCAGGCTAACACTGAAGCTTTCTTT,CASGKQANTEAFF
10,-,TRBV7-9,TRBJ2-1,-,TGTGCCAGCAGCTTAAGTGAGCAGTTCTTC,CASSLSEQFF
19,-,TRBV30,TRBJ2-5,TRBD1,TGTGCCTGGACGGGACCCATACGGCGGACAGGAAGACTGCAAGAGACCCAGTACTTC,CAWTGPIRRTGRLQETQYF
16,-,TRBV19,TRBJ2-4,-,TGTGCCAGTAGTATGGGGCCGAGCCTAGCCAAAAACATTCAGTACTTC,CASSMGPSLAKNIQYF
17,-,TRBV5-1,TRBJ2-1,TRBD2,TGCGCCAGCAGCTTGGGAGGACTAGCGGGAGTAGGGAATGAGCAGTTCTTC,CASSLGGLAGVGNEQFF
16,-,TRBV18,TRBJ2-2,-,TGTGCCAGCTCACCGGGACCAGCGGAAAACACCGGGGAGCTGTTTTTT,CASSPGPAENTGELFF
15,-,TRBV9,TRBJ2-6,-,TGTGCCAGCAGCGTAGCCAACTCTGGGGCCAACGTCCTGACTTTC,CASSVANSGANVLTF